The 7 T cell receptor beta chains listed next were all sequenced from one sample in a study of quantifying T cell responses using KT2 cells. The overall study: Reverse transcription used primers in the TCR alpha and beta constant regions.

A single-stranded UMI oligo with SP2 sequence was ligated to cDNA 3' ends. An equimolar mix of RC1.1 and RC1.2 primed the beta chain across TRBC1 and TRBC2. TCRdb processed the UMI-ligation and nested PCR reads anew with MiXCR; each CDR3 protein has one entry. Of around 44,000 distinct CDR3 sequences listed, approximately 17% were seen once; the top ten hold roughly two fifths. Sequenced sample: PBMCs spiked with cells of the T cell clone KT2. Source of these receptors: a human donor.

This clonotype has only a few counts. The gene calls are TRBV6-5 and TRBJ1-5, with unresolved D. CDR3 length: 15 residues. From germline, CDR1 is MNHEY and CDR2 SVGAGI. The V gene lost 5 bases and the J gene lost 2 bases, with 13 bases spanning the gap. The CDR3: CASSESGIGNQPQHF. The CDR3 DNA follows: TGTGCCAGCAGTGAATCCGGGATAGGCAATCAGCCCCAGCATTTT.

The chain combines TRBV6-2 or TRBV6-3 with TRBJ1-2; possible D gene TRBD1, 5 bases. Germline assignment: CDR1 MNHEY and CDR2 SVGEGT. The CDR3 length is 14 residues. V lost 8 bases and J 4 bases, leaving 17 bases between the germline ends. The CDR3 loop reads CASLGRGLIYGYTF. The CDR3 bases are TGTGCCAGCCTCGGACGGGGACTTATCTATGGCTACACCTTC.

This clonotype showed up just a few times. The chain is built from TRBV4-1 and TRBJ2-3; 11 positions agree with TRBD2. Losses at the gene ends were 4 bases for V and 6 bases for J; bases not matched to a gene: 9. The CDR3 has 16 residues. Germline V CDR1 and CDR2: MGHRA, YSYEKL. The CDR3 nucleotides are TGCGCCAGCAGCCGGACGACTAGCGGGACGTCCGATACGCAGTATTTT. It yields the protein CASSRTTSGTSDTQYF.

A few counts support this clonotype. V gene TRBV27 combines with J gene TRBJ2-1, with 11 nucleotides matching TRBD2. Germline trimming cut 5 bases from V and 2 bases from J; bases unmatched to any gene: 5. The CDR3 totals 16 residues. The germline gives CDR1 MNHEY, CDR2 SMNVEV (reference sequence). The CDR3: CASSGVAGGPYNEQFF. CDR3 DNA sequence: TGTGCCAGCAGTGGGGTAGCGGGAGGGCCCTACAATGAGCAGTTCTTC.

The table lists this clonotype with a few counts. The J gene is TRBJ2-7, the V gene TRBV10-1; 8 bases are shared with TRBD2. J gave up 6 bases and V 6 bases, and 7 bases lay outside the gene matches. CDR3 length equals 13 residues. Germline loops: CDR1 WNHNN, CDR2 SYGVQD (reference sequence). CDR3 residues: CASRDSGAVEQYF. CDR3 in DNA: TGCGCCAGCAGGGATAGCGGGGCTGTCGAGCAGTACTTC.

This clonotype appeared a few times. This CDR3 is CASTSGARGEQFF. The CDR3 DNA sequence: TGTGCCAGCACCTCCGGGGCCAGGGGTGAGCAGTTCTTC. The chain joins TRBV6-5 to TRBJ2-1; perhaps TRBD1 as D (6 bases). The germline V gene encodes CDR1 MNHEY and CDR2 SVGAGI. The CDR3 sequence is 13 residues long. Trimming removed 7 bases at V and 9 bases at J, with 16 bases between.

This clonotype was counted at least ten times. J is TRBJ2-3 and V is TRBV12-3 or TRBV12-4; tentatively, D is TRBD1 (5 bases). This CDR3 is 14 amino acids long. V lost 2 bases to trimming and J lost 6 bases, with 12 bases between them. The CDR3 loop reads CASSLMGLGDTQYF. DNA for the CDR3: TGTGCCAGCAGTTTAATGGGGCTGGGGGATACGCAGTATTTT.